The rows below give T cell receptor beta chains drawn from one sample of a study of CD8 T cells in Susac syndrome. TCRdb redid the calling of the immunoSEQ multiplex PCR reads with MiXCR, one entry per CDR3 protein. The sample consists of 210,000 or so distinct CDR3 sequences, 92% of them appearing once. Material: CD8+ T cells from PBMCs. The receptors derive from a human donor with multiple sclerosis. The CDR3 runs from the conserved cysteine through the conserved F or W.

TRBV11-2	TRBJ1-1	CASSLTGAGTEAFF
TRBV12-3/TRBV12-4	TRBJ2-1	CASSTSLIRTSGDNEQFF
TRBV7-9	TRBJ1-1	CASSPGGWLEAFF
TRBV6-2/TRBV6-3	TRBJ2-5	CASSYTAGPKMGTQYF
TRBV29-1	TRBJ2-1	CSADAGQQFF
TRBV3-1	TRBJ2-2	CASSQTGGYNTGELFF
TRBV19	TRBJ2-1	CASSIGGGDLILYNEQFF
TRBV27	TRBJ2-5	CASSTVGLGETQYF
TRBV5-6	TRBJ1-2	CASRSGGPYGYTF
TRBV10-3	TRBJ2-7	CAIRPGGGAENEQYF
TRBV5-1	TRBJ2-7	CASSYYGAASYEQYF
TRBV4-2	TRBJ2-5	CASSQMRDSQETQYF
TRBV19	TRBJ2-1	CAAGSGKGSEQFF
TRBV5-1	TRBJ1-6	CASSLDIGGDNSPLHF
TRBV5-6	TRBJ2-7	CASRGQGGVYEQYF
TRBV10-3	TRBJ2-3	CAISDGRVTDTQYF
TRBV11-2	TRBJ2-5	CASTLTLQPSWETQYF
TRBV24-1	TRBJ2-7	CATSERPGQGIHEQYF
TRBV25-1	TRBJ2-5	CASSPGQGLETQYF
TRBV13	TRBJ2-1	CASSLGLAEGEQFF
TRBV6-1	TRBJ1-5	CASSEDWGQPQHF
TRBV5-6	TRBJ2-2	CASSLPGTVNTGELFF
TRBV7-2	TRBJ2-7	CASSLLSEQYF
TRBV6-2/TRBV6-3	TRBJ2-7	CASSSDGLSYEQYF
TRBV6-2/TRBV6-3	TRBJ2-2	CASRDMMDVGELFF
TRBV27	TRBJ1-5	CASGGTINQPQHF
TRBV9	TRBJ2-3	CASREQGTDTQYF
TRBV6-2/TRBV6-3	TRBJ1-1	CASSYSAMNTEAFF
TRBV19	TRBJ1-1	CASWDGRLNTEAFF
TRBV6-1	TRBJ2-1	CASSRISGFSYNEQFF
TRBV20-1	TRBJ2-3	CSANDRLAGGPDTQYF
TRBV14	TRBJ2-5	CASMHRPKDQETQYF
TRBV27	TRBJ1-1	CASSLNPPGPLNTEAFF
TRBV4-1	TRBJ2-3	CASSPRNRDGTDTQYF
TRBV19	TRBJ2-1	CASSVQGIEQFF
TRBV29-1	TRBJ2-3	CSVPSAGQRNTDTQYF